This entry is about one T cell receptor beta chain. Antigen: not known. The sample originates from a study of cytomegalovirus exposure and HLA in healthy donors. Each of the donors was a healthy bone marrow donor. The CDR3 has 16 amino acids. From germline, CDR1 is KGHSH and CDR2 LQKENI. V was cut by 3 bases and J by 0 bases, with 13 bases left in between. The study, taken as a whole, reports: The listing of 150 to 200 TCR beta chains classed them as cytomegalovirus-associated. Most sequenced TCRs were rare (though some public TCRs occurred in many donors). A later analysis linked a missense DCLRE1C variant to TCR beta V- and J-gene trimming.

This PCR relied on a set of 60 Vbeta primers and 13 Jbeta primers. Clones were read by immunoSEQ multiplex PCR, and TCRdb kept only the in-frame ones, dropping some. This sample yields approximately 170,000 clones, of which 85% are seen a single time; 1% belongs to the top ten. The chain has TRBV18 and TRBJ2-3, with a possible D match to TRBD1 (6 bases). Sequencing was done on a sample of PBMCs. This clonotype was sampled from a boy between 2 and 15 years old in good health and CMV-seronegative. CDR3 nucleotide sequence: TGTGCCAGCTCACCGTCTTCGGGACACAGCACAGATACGCAGTATTTT. Residues: CASSPSSGHSTDTQYF. The full variable domain, its missing parts supplied by reference TRBV18 and TRBJ2-3, is NAGVMQNPRHLVRRRGQEARLRCSPMKGHSHVYWYRQLPEEGLKFMVYLQKENIIDESGMPKERFSAEFPKEGPSILRIQQVVRGDSAAYFCASSPSSGHSTDTQYFGPGTRLTVL.